These 26 T cell receptor beta chains came from one sample sequenced in a study of cytomegalovirus exposure and HLA in healthy donors. The PCR used 60 Vbeta and 13 Jbeta primers. Here immunoSEQ multiplex PCR was the method, and the copy in TCRdb shows in-frame clones only, minus some. The sample carries about 130,000 clones, 74% recorded once. Sequencing was performed on PBMCs. These receptors all come from a woman aged 45-65 years in good health and CMV-seropositive.

V gene TRBV2 combines with J gene TRBJ1-1; no reliable D call. The CDR3 consists of 14 residues. Germline-derived CDR1 and CDR2 are SNHLY and FYNNEI. V was clipped by 6 bases and J by 0 bases, with 11 bases between them. Here the CDR3 DNA reads TGTGCCAGCAGCCAGGCGGGCTTGAACACTGAAGCTTTCTTT. Translated, it gives CASSQAGLNTEAFF.

The chain carries TRBV7-2 and TRBJ1-1; 8 bases match TRBD1. With V trimmed by 3 bases and J by 11 bases, 2 bases remained unmatched. The CDR3 is 11 amino acids. The germline gives CDR1 SGHTA, CDR2 FQGNSA. The CDR3 region has the DNA TGTGCCAGCAGCTTCGACAGGGGTGCTTTCTTT. Protein product: CASSFDRGAFF.

The chain joins TRBV7-8 to TRBJ2-1; TRBD2 agrees at 7 bases. V was clipped by 3 bases and J by 10 bases; unmatched bases: 3. The CDR3 runs 12 residues. Germline values: CDR1 SGHVS, CDR2 FQNEAQ. CDR3 nucleotide sequence: TGTGCCAGCAGCTTTTTGGGGGGGGAGCAGTTCTTC. Translated: CASSFLGGEQFF. Based on the CDR3 plus reference TRBV7-8 and TRBJ2-1, the full variable domain is GAGVSQSPRYKVAKRGQDVALRCDPISGHVSLFWYQQALGQGPEFLTYFQNEAQLDKSGLPSDRFFAERPEGSVSTLKIQRTQQEDSAVYLCASSFLGGEQFFGPGTRLTVL.

The chain uses TRBV11-3 and TRBJ2-3; D gene unclear. V dropped 1 base and J dropped 0 bases, with 11 bases sitting between them. Germline V CDR1 and CDR2: SGHNT, YENEEA. The CDR3 loop spans 16 amino acids. The CDR3 loop reads CASSLGEVTSTDTQYF. Written as DNA, the CDR3 is TGTGCCAGCAGCTTAGGCGAGGTAACTAGCACAGATACGCAGTATTTT.

This clone was detected only once. The chain joins TRBV2 to TRBJ1-2; D is perhaps TRBD1 (5 bases). Per the germline V gene, CDR1 is SNHLY and CDR2 is FYNNEI. The length of the CDR3 is 14 residues. V lost 7 bases to trimming and J lost 6 bases, with 18 bases between them. CDR3 nucleotides: TGTGCCAGCATTCAGGACGGTAACAGGAATGGCTACACCTTC. Translating it yields CASIQDGNRNGYTF.

In this sample, this clone turned up a few times. The rearrangement links TRBV5-1 to TRBJ2-2, with 8 bases matching TRBD2. J gave up 2 bases and V 0 bases, and 3 bases lay outside the gene matches. CDR1 and CDR2 from the germline V gene are SGHRS and YFSETQ. The CDR3 extends over 16 amino acids. The CDR3 DNA follows: TGCGCCAGCAGCTTGGACGGGGGGGCCAACACCGGGGAGCTGTTTTTT. Protein sequence: CASSLDGGANTGELFF.

This clone was counted a few times. This rearrangement joins TRBV7-6 to TRBJ2-2, with unresolved D. Trimming pared 5 bases from V and 1 base from J, leaving 14 bases between. Per the germline V gene, CDR1 is SGHVS and CDR2 is FNYEAQ. The CDR3 is made up of 16 amino acids. The DNA for the CDR3 is TGTGCCAGCAGCCCCAACCAGGCTGGGAACACCGGGGAGCTGTTTTTT. Its translation: CASSPNQAGNTGELFF. Filled out from reference TRBV7-6 and TRBJ2-2, the complete variable domain reads GAGVSQSPRYKVTKRGQDVALRCDPISGHVSLYWYRQALGQGPEFLTYFNYEAQQDKSGLPNDRFSAERPEGSISTLTIQRTEQRDSAMYRCASSPNQAGNTGELFFGEGSRLTVL.

The V call is TRBV27, the J call TRBJ2-5, with 9 bases identical to TRBD1. J was trimmed by 4 bases and V by 2 bases; bases with no gene match: 2. From germline, CDR1 is MNHEY and CDR2 SMNVEV (reference sequence). CDR3 size: 14 residues. The CDR3 DNA reads TGTGCCAGCAGTTTAAACAGGGGGCGAGAGACCCAGTACTTC. Its translation is CASSLNRGRETQYF.

This chain joins TRBV6-1 and TRBJ2-5; TRBD2 matches 11 bases. The CDR3 contains 16 residues. Germline CDR1 reads MNHNS; CDR2 reads SASEGT. Trimming took 3 bases from V and 4 from J; bases not matched to a gene: 7. The CDR3 DNA follows: TGTGCCAGCAGTGATGGGACTAGCGGTGGGAGAGAGACCCAGTACTTC. The encoded protein is CASSDGTSGGRETQYF.

This clone was detected once. The CDR3 reads CASSVGGSGELFF. The DNA of the CDR3 is TGTGCCAGCAGCGTCGGAGGGTCCGGGGAGCTGTTTTTT. V and J are TRBV9 and TRBJ2-2, with a tentative D call TRBD2 (6 bases). V lost 2 bases to trimming and J lost 6 bases, with 8 bases between them. Germline CDR1 and CDR2: SGDLS and YYNGEE. This CDR3 region has 13 residues.

The V and J genes are TRBV7-6 and TRBJ1-1; D ambiguous. Germline CDR1 reads SGHVS; CDR2 reads FNYEAQ. Deletions cut 5 bases from V and 8 bases from J, with 21 bases between. The CDR3 is made up of 15 amino acids. DNA for the CDR3: TGTGCCAGCAGCCGACGACTAATGGGTACGGAAGAAGCTTTCTTT. Translated: CASSRRLMGTEEAFF.

This sequence joins TRBV5-1 and TRBJ1-4; tentative D call: TRBD1 (5 bases). Trimming shortened V by 0 bases and J by 6 bases, and 9 bases separated the two germline ends. CDR1 is SGHRS and CDR2 is YFSETQ in the germline V gene. The CDR3 is 14 residues long. CDR3 nucleotides: TGCGCCAGCAGCTTGGGTGGGGGGGATGAAAAACTGTTTTTT. Amino acid sequence: CASSLGGGDEKLFF.

The chain is built from TRBV18 and TRBJ2-7; tentatively, D is TRBD1 (5 bases). Looked up from germline, CDR1 is KGHSH and CDR2 is LQKENI. V was shortened by 3 bases and J by 3 bases, with 27 bases between the two germline ends. This CDR3 region has 19 residues. CDR3 sequence (DNA): TGTGCCAGCTCACCCCCGTTGAAACAGGCCTTCCCCCTGTTCTACGAGCAGTACTTC. It encodes CASSPPLKQAFPLFYEQYF.

V and J are TRBV19 and TRBJ2-1; TRBD2 agrees at 7 bases. Germline lookup yields CDR1 LNHDA and CDR2 SQIVND (reference sequence). The CDR3 runs 15 residues. With 8 bases clipped from V and 4 bases from J, the junction kept 11 bases outside the gene matches. The CDR3 is CASQISAGPYNEQFF. The CDR3 region has the DNA TGTGCCAGTCAGATCTCAGCGGGGCCTTACAATGAGCAGTTCTTC.

The chain carries TRBV6-4 and TRBJ1-6; no definite D call. Germline CDR1 MRHNA, CDR2 SNTAGT. The CDR3 covers 16 residues. V lost 3 bases and J 5 bases, leaving 14 bases between the germline ends. CDR3 in amino acids: CASSENPAADNSPLHF. As DNA, the CDR3 is TGTGCCAGCAGTGAAAATCCCGCCGCGGATAATTCACCCCTCCACTTT.

The CDR3 spells CASSLWTGTGRNYGYTF. CDR3 in DNA: TGTGCCAGCAGCTTGTGGACAGGGACCGGCCGCAACTATGGCTACACCTTC. The V and J genes are TRBV5-6 and TRBJ1-2, with 8 bases matching TRBD1. CDR3 size: 17 residues. The V gene's germline CDR1 is SGHDT and CDR2 YYEEEE. The V gene end was trimmed by 1 base and the J gene end by 2 bases; junction bases not matched to a gene: 10.

The genes are TRBV5-1 and TRBJ2-3; TRBD2 matches at 8 bases. The germline gives CDR1 SGHRS, CDR2 YFSETQ. CDR3 length: 16 amino acids. Trimming at V came to 2 bases and at J to 3 bases, leaving 8 bases not matched to a gene. CDR3 coding DNA: TGCGCCAGCAGCTTAACTGCCCGGGGGGGGACAGATACGCAGTATTTT. Protein sequence: CASSLTARGGTDTQYF.

Only a few counts were recorded for this clone. The chain joins TRBV10-3 to TRBJ1-1, with D maybe TRBD1 (5 bases). The CDR3 sequence is 13 residues long. The germline gives CDR1 ENHRY, CDR2 SYGVKD. V was cut by 7 bases and J by 4 bases, with 13 bases left in between. The CDR3 loop is CAINPTGGTEAFF. The CDR3 DNA is TGTGCCATCAACCCGACGGGGGGCACTGAAGCTTTCTTT.

The chain has TRBV5-6 and TRBJ1-5, with a tentative D call TRBD1 (5 bases). V was trimmed by 0 bases and J by 1 base, leaving 17 bases between them. Germline V CDR1 and CDR2: SGHDT, YYEEEE. This CDR3 is 18 amino acids long. In nucleotides, the CDR3 is TGTGCCAGCAGCTTGGGACAGAGGGGAGGGGTGAGCAATCAGCCCCAGCATTTT. This encodes CASSLGQRGGVSNQPQHF. The full variable domain, its missing parts supplied by reference TRBV5-6 and TRBJ1-5, is DAGVTQSPTHLIKTRGQQVTLRCSPKSGHDTVSWYQQALGQGPQFIFQYYEEEERQRGNFPDRFSGHQFPNYSSELNVNALLLGDSALYLCASSLGQRGGVSNQPQHFGDGTRLSIL.

This chain links TRBV29-1 with TRBJ2-5; TRBD1 aligns across 7 bases. The CDR3 is 12 amino acids. Germline CDR1 reads SQVTM; CDR2 reads ANQGSEA. V was clipped by 6 bases and J by 5 bases; unmatched bases: 6. In nucleotides, the CDR3 is TGCAGCGTACCGGGACAGTTTGAGACCCAGTACTTC. Its translation is CSVPGQFETQYF.

This clone was seen more than once but under ten times. The gene calls are TRBV4-3 and TRBJ1-2, with TRBD1 matching over 8 bases. V shed 0 bases, J shed 8 bases, and the junction held 14 bases outside the gene matches. The CDR3 spans 17 residues. CDR1 is LGHNA, CDR2 YSLEER, per germline. In nucleotides, the CDR3 is TGCGCCAGCAGCCAAGATGCGGGAACGCAGGGGGCTTTCGGCTACACCTTC. Translated, it gives CASSQDAGTQGAFGYTF.

The chain is built from TRBV10-2 and TRBJ1-5; 8 positions agree with TRBD1. J gave up 2 bases and V 2 bases, and 5 bases lay outside the gene matches. The germline gives CDR1 WSHSY, CDR2 SAAADI. The CDR3 length is 16 residues. The CDR3 nucleotides read TGCGCCAGCAGTGAGCTTCAGGGGGCCGGCAATCAGCCCCAGCATTTT. It specifies CASSELQGAGNQPQHF.

This chain uses TRBV6-5 with TRBJ2-5; 10 nucleotides line up with TRBD2. The ends lost 6 bases at V and 3 bases at J; junction bases unmatched: 7. This CDR3 is 15 amino acids long. The germline CDR1 and CDR2 sequences are MNHEY and SVGAGI. The CDR3 loop is CASSTRTSGKETQYF. CDR3 coding DNA: TGTGCCAGCAGCACTCGGACTAGCGGAAAAGAGACCCAGTACTTC.

The chain has TRBV11-2 and TRBJ1-1; 7 bases map to TRBD1. CDR3 length equals 13 residues. From germline, CDR1 is SGHAT and CDR2 FQNNGV. V lost 6 bases to trimming and J lost 11 bases; unmatched junction nucleotides: 12. CDR3 nucleotide sequence: TGTGCCAGCAGGATTGGACAGGTAAAGACGGCTTTCTTT. The encoded protein is CASRIGQVKTAFF.

The V call is TRBV2, the J call TRBJ1-5; 9 bases align to TRBD1. With V trimmed by 8 bases and J by 1 base, 0 bases remained unmatched. The CDR3 contains 13 residues. Germline V lookup: CDR1 SNHLY, CDR2 FYNNEI. Written as DNA, the CDR3 is TGTGCCAGCGACAGGGGGAGCAATCAGCCCCAGCATTTT. Translated, it gives CASDRGSNQPQHF.

The rearrangement joins TRBV6-1 to TRBJ1-1; 9 bases are shared with TRBD1. Germline V gene sequence: CDR1 MNHNS, CDR2 SASEGT. The CDR3 has 13 amino acids. V was pared by 11 bases and J by 1 base, with 5 bases of the junction left unmatched. CDR3 nucleotides: TGTGCCGGACAGGGGTCGGGGAACACTGAAGCTTTCTTT. This sequence encodes CAGQGSGNTEAFF.